The 17 T cell receptor beta chains given below trace back to one sample, sequenced in a study of OX40 agonist ivuxolimab in advanced cancers. The library was produced with the immunoSEQ multiplex PCR assay. Imported from immuneACCESS, the table was reduced by TCRdb to in-frame sequences with V and J called. These copies leave out some clones; in studies compared against another copy, an unresolved V gene accounts for under half, and the cause of the remainder is not known. Counted in this sample were 65,000 to 80,000 clones; approximately 88% of them appeared once. Jointly, the top ten make up 10% to 15% of the sample. The specimen was CD4+ or CD8+ T cells sorted from blood, collected in a trial of the OX40 agonist ivuxolimab. The source is an adult with an advanced solid tumor such as melanoma, head and neck, liver or kidney cancer.

This chain links TRBV14 with TRBJ2-3; D unresolved. CDR1 is SGHDN and CDR2 is FVKESK in the germline V gene. The CDR3 is made up of 12 amino acids. Trimming stripped 2 bases from V and 5 bases from J, with 5 bases between. Here the CDR3 reads CASSQSGDTQYF. CDR3 bases: TGTGCCAGCAGCCAATCAGGAGATACGCAGTATTTT. Supplemented by reference TRBV14 and TRBJ2-3, the full variable domain reads EAGVTQFPSHSVIEKGQTVTLRCDPISGHDNLYWYRRVMGKEIKFLLHFVKESKQDESGMPNNRFLAERTGGTYSTLKVQPAELEDSGVYFCASSQSGDTQYFGPGTRLTVL.

This chain connects TRBV11-3 to TRBJ1-1, with 7 bases aligning to TRBD1. Trimming at V came to 5 bases and at J to 5 bases, leaving 11 bases not matched to a gene. Germline assignment: CDR1 SGHNT and CDR2 YENEEA. The CDR3 covers 15 residues. The CDR3 spells CASSGHRGEETEAFF. For the CDR3, the DNA is TGTGCCAGCAGCGGGCACAGGGGTGAAGAAACTGAAGCTTTCTTT.

This rearrangement joins TRBV5-1 to TRBJ2-5; D possibly corresponds to TRBD1 (6 bases). Germline CDR1 is SGHRS and CDR2 is YFSETQ. The germline V and J ends were trimmed by 4 bases and 3 bases, with 13 bases remaining between them. This CDR3 is built from 14 residues. The CDR3 protein is CASSRSGDKETQYF. The CDR3 bases are TGCGCCAGCAGCCGGTCCGGGGACAAAGAGACCCAGTACTTC.

This chain joins TRBV7-3 and TRBJ2-3; 8 bases are a match to TRBD2. From germline, CDR1 is SGHTA and CDR2 FQGTGA. With V trimmed by 5 bases and J by 2 bases, 9 bases remained unmatched. CDR3 length equals 16 residues. The CDR3 sequence: CASSLGVAGLTDTQYF. The DNA of the CDR3 is TGTGCCAGCAGCCTTGGGGTAGCGGGACTCACAGATACGCAGTATTTT.

J is TRBJ2-1 and V is TRBV15; no firm D call. Trimming pared 5 bases from V and 9 bases from J, leaving 11 bases between. Germline values: CDR1 LNHNV, CDR2 YYDKDF (reference sequence). The CDR3 extends over 12 amino acids. CDR3 bases: TGTGCCACCAGCGCCCGGCACGGTGAGCAGTTCTTC. Its translation is CATSARHGEQFF.

This clone was seen a handful of times. The rearrangement links TRBV4-1 to TRBJ2-3; 7 nucleotides line up with TRBD2. Trimming cost V 1 base and J 2 bases; bases outside gene matches: 3. The CDR3 has 15 residues. CDR1 MGHRA and CDR2 YSYEKL come from the germline V gene. CDR3 DNA sequence: TGCGCCAGCAGCCAAGCTGAGCGGGACACAGATACGCAGTATTTT. This gives the protein CASSQAERDTDTQYF.

The chain employs TRBV18 and TRBJ2-5; maybe TRBD2 (5 bases). Trimming cost V 3 bases and J 7 bases, with 24 bases left between them. Per the germline V gene, CDR1 is KGHSH and CDR2 is LQKENI. The CDR3 consists of 17 residues. The CDR3 sequence is CASSPPKGDPEEWTQYF. The CDR3 DNA reads TGTGCCAGCTCACCGCCGAAGGGAGACCCCGAAGAGTGGACCCAGTACTTC.

The J gene is TRBJ1-1, the V gene TRBV6-1; the D gene is possibly TRBD1 (6 bases). This CDR3 comprises 14 residues. Germline CDR1 and CDR2: MNHNS and SASEGT. V gave up 3 bases and J gave up 10 bases, with 18 bases separating them. The CDR3 region is CASSDASRTVGAFF. CDR3 nucleotide sequence: TGTGCCAGCAGTGATGCGAGTAGGACAGTCGGAGCTTTCTTT.

This chain links TRBV13 with TRBJ2-7, with TRBD2 as a possible D gene (6 bases). The ends were cut back, 6 bases at V and 5 bases at J, with 17 bases in the middle. This CDR3 is built from 14 residues. Germline V lookup: CDR1 PRHDT, CDR2 FYEKMQ (reference sequence). The DNA for the CDR3 is TGTGCCAGCAGGCCTCAAGGAAGGAGGGACGAGCAGTACTTC. This sequence encodes CASRPQGRRDEQYF.

The CDR3 spells CASSLAGGVNEQYF. DNA of the CDR3: TGTGCCAGCAGCTTAGCGGGAGGAGTGAACGAGCAGTACTTC. The chain couples TRBV7-9 to TRBJ2-7, with D perhaps matching TRBD2 (6 bases). This CDR3 comprises 14 residues. The germline V and J ends were trimmed by 0 bases and 5 bases, with 11 bases remaining between them. Germline V gene lookup returns CDR1 SEHNR and CDR2 FQNEAQ (reference sequence). Together with reference TRBV7-9 and TRBJ2-7, the CDR3 gives the full variable domain: DTGVSQNPRHKITKRGQNVTFRCDPISEHNRLYWYRQTLGQGPEFLTYFQNEAQLEKSRLLSDRFSAERPKGSFSTLEIQRTEQGDSAMYLCASSLAGGVNEQYFGPGTRLTVT.

The chain uses TRBV30 and TRBJ1-1; D unresolved. The V end lost 5 bases, the J end lost 0 bases, and 10 bases lay between the germline ends. There are 13 residues in the CDR3. Per the germline V gene, CDR1 is GTSNPN and CDR2 is SVGIG (reference sequence). CDR3 sequence: CAWEYTLNTEAFF. The CDR3 DNA is TGTGCCTGGGAGTATACACTGAACACTGAAGCTTTCTTT.

The chain has TRBV30 and TRBJ1-5, with a weak D call TRBD1 (5 bases). The V end was cut by 2 bases, the J end by 4 bases, with 9 bases between. There are 13 residues in the CDR3. CDR1 and CDR2 from the germline V gene are GTSNPN and SVGIG (reference sequence). DNA for the CDR3: TGTGCCTGGAGTACCAGGGAAAATCAGCCCCAGCATTTT. Amino acid sequence: CAWSTRENQPQHF.

The CDR3 protein is CASSSTGTGDYEQYF. DNA of the CDR3: TGTGCCAGCAGCTCCACCGGGACAGGGGACTACGAGCAGTACTTC. The rearrangement links TRBV27 to TRBJ2-7, with 10 bases aligning to TRBD1. The J segment lost 3 bases and the V segment lost 6 bases, leaving 8 bases of the junction unmatched. Germline loops: CDR1 MNHEY, CDR2 SMNVEV (reference sequence). CDR3 length: 15 residues.

The chain recombines TRBV27 with TRBJ2-7; 9 bases agree with TRBD2. Trimming took 5 bases from V and 7 from J; bases not matched to a gene: 12. CDR1 and CDR2 from the germline V gene are MNHEY and SMNVEV (reference sequence). This CDR3 is built from 15 residues. CDR3: CASSLGAGGPGEQYF. CDR3 nucleotides: TGTGCCAGCAGTCTCGGGGCGGGAGGGCCGGGAGAGCAGTACTTC.

The chain is built from TRBV6-5 and TRBJ2-3; no firm D call. Trimming took off 0 bases at V and 4 bases at J, with 11 bases between the two ends. CDR1 and CDR2 (germline): MNHEY, SVGAGI. The CDR3 sequence is 15 residues long. The CDR3 sequence is CASSYSIPHPDTQYF. The CDR3 DNA is TGTGCCAGCAGTTACTCGATCCCCCACCCAGATACGCAGTATTTT.

The V and J genes are TRBV12-5 and TRBJ2-2; unclear D gene. Germline loops: CDR1 LGHNT, CDR2 FRNRAP. This CDR3 region has 14 residues. The V and J ends lost 1 base and 6 bases respectively, with 9 bases between them. DNA of the CDR3: TGTGCTAGTGGTTTGGGTAACTTCTCCGGGGAGCTGTTTTTT. It encodes CASGLGNFSGELFF.

This clone was seen only a few times. The V call is TRBV7-9, the J call TRBJ1-1; the D gene is possibly TRBD1 (5 bases). V lost 1 base, J lost 6 bases, and 9 bases lay in between. The length of the CDR3 is 13 residues. CDR1 and CDR2 (germline): SEHNR, FQNEAQ (reference sequence). The CDR3 loop reads CASSLGQGPEAFF. Written as DNA, the CDR3 is TGTGCCAGCAGCTTAGGTCAGGGTCCTGAAGCTTTCTTT. The full variable domain, with the rest looked up from reference TRBV7-9 and TRBJ1-1, is DTGVSQNPRHKITKRGQNVTFRCDPISEHNRLYWYRQTLGQGPEFLTYFQNEAQLEKSRLLSDRFSAERPKGSFSTLEIQRTEQGDSAMYLCASSLGQGPEAFFGQGTRLTVV.